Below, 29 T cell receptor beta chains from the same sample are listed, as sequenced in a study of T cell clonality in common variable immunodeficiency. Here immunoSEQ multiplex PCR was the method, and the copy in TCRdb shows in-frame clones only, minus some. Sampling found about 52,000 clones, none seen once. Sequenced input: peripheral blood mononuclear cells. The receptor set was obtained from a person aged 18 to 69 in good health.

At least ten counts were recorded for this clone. CDR3 DNA, as far as it was read: TGCAGTGCTAGGGCAGGGGGGTCCAAAAACATT. Protein sequence: CSARAGGSKNI. The entire CDR3 is CSARAGGSKNIQYF. The chain recombines TRBV20-1 with TRBJ2-4, with D tentatively TRBD1 (7 bases). The CDR3 goes on 3 residues after the read ends, and that part is filled in from the germline J gene. The V gene's germline CDR1 is DFQATT and CDR2 SNEGSKA (reference sequence). V dropped 3 bases and J dropped 2 bases, with 11 bases sitting between them. This CDR3 is 14 amino acids long.

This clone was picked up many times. This CDR3 is CASSPKVQANYGYTF. The sequenced part of the CDR3 DNA is TGTGCCAGCTCACCAAAGGTCCAAGCTAACTATGGC. The chain has TRBV18 and TRBJ1-2; D remains unclear. The read ends 3 residues before the CDR3 terminus; that terminus is restored from the germline J gene. Germline V lookup: CDR1 KGHSH, CDR2 LQKENI. The CDR3 totals 15 residues. Trimming left V 2 bases short and J 0 bases short, with 10 bases between.

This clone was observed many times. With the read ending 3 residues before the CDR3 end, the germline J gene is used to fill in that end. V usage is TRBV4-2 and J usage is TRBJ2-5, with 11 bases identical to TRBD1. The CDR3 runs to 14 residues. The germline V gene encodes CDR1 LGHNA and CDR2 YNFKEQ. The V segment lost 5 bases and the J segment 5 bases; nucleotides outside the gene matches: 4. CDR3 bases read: TGTGCCAGCAGCGGGGGGGACAGGGGGGAGACC. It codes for CASSGGDRGET. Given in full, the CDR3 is CASSGGDRGETQYF.

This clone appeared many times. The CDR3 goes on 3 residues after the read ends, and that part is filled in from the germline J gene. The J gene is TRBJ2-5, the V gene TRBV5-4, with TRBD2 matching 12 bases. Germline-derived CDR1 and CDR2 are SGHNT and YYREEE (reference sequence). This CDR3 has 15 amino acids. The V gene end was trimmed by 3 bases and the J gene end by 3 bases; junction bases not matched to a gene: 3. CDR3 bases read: TGTGCCAGCAGCTACCGACTAGCGGGAGAAGAGACC. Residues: CASSYRLAGEET. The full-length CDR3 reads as CASSYRLAGEETQYF.

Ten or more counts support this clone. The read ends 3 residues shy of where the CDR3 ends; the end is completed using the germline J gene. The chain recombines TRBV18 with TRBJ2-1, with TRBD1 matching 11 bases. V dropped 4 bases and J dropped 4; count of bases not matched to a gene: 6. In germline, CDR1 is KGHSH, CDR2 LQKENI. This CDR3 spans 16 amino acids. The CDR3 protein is CASSLGQGARYNEQFF. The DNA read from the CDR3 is TGTGCCAGCTCACTCGGACAGGGGGCGCGGTACAATGAG. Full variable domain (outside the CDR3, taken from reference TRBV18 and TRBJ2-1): NAGVMQNPRHLVRRRGQEARLRCSPMKGHSHVYWYRQLPEEGLKFMVYLQKENIIDESGMPKERFSAEFPKEGPSILRIQQVVRGDSAAYFCASSLGQGARYNEQFFGPGTRLTVL.

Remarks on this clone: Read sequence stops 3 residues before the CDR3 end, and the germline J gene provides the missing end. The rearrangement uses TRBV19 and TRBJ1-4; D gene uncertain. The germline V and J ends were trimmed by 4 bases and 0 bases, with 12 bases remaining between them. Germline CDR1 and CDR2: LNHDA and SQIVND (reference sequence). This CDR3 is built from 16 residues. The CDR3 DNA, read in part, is TGTGCCAGTAGTACTTCCGGTACCGCAACTAATGAAAAA. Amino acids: CASSTSGTATNEK. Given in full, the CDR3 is CASSTSGTATNEKLFF.

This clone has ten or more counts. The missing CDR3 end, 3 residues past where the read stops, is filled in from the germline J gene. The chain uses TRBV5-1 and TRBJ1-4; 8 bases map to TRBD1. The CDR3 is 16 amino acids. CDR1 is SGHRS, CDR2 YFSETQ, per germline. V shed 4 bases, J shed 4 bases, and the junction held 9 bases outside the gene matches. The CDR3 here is CASSPQGARLNEKLFF. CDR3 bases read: TGCGCCAGCAGCCCGCAGGGGGCGAGACTTAATGAAAAA.

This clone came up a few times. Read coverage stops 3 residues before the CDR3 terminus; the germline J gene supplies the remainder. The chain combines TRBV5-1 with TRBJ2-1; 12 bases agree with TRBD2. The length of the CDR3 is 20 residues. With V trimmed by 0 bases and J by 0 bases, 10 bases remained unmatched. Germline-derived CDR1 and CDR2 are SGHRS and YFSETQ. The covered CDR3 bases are TGCGCCAGCAGCTTGGCCAAAGGGACTAGCGGGTCGAGCTCCTACAATGAG. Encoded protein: CASSLAKGTSGSSSYNE. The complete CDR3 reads CASSLAKGTSGSSSYNEQFF. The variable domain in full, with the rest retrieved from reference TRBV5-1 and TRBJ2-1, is KAGVTQTPRYLIKTRGQQVTLSCSPISGHRSVSWYQQTPGQGLQFLFEYFSETQRNKGNFPGRFSGRQFSNSRSEMNVSTLELGDSALYLCASSLAKGTSGSSSYNEQFFGPGTRLTVL.

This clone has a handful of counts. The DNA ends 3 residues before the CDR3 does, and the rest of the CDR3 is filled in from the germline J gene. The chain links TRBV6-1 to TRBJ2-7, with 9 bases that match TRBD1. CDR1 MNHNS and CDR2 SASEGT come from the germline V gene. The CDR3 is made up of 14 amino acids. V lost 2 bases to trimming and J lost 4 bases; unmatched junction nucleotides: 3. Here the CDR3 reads CASSEHGQGYEQYF. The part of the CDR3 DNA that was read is TGTGCCAGCAGTGAACACGGACAGGGGTACGAG.

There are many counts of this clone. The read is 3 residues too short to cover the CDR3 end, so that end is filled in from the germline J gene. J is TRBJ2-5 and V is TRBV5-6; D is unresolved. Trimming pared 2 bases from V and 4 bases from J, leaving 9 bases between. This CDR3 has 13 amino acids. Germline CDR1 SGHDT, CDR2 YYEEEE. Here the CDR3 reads CASSFRFPETQYF. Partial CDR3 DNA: TGTGCCAGCAGCTTTCGTTTCCCAGAGACC.

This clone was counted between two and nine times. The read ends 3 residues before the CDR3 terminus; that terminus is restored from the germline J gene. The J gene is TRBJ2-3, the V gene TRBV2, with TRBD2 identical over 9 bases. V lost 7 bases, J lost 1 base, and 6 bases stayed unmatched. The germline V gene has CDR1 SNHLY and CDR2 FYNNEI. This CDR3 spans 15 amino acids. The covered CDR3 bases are TGTGCCAGCAAGCGGGGCGGGGGGGGCACAGATACG. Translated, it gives CASKRGGGGTDT. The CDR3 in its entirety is CASKRGGGGTDTQYF.

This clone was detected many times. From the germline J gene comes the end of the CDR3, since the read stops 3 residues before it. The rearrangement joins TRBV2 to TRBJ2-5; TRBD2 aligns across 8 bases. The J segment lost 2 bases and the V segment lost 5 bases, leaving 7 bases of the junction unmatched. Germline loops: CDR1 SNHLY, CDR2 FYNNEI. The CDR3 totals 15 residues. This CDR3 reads CASSPAREVQETQYF. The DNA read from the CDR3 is TGTGCCAGCAGTCCGGCGCGGGAGGTGCAAGAGACC.

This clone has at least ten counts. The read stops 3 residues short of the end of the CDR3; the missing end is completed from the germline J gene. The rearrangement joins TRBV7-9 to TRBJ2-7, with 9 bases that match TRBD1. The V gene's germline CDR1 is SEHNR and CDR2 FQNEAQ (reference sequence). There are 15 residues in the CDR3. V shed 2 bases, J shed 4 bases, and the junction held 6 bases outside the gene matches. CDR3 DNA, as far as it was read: TGTGCCAGCAGCTTAAAGGGACAGGGTCCGTACGAG. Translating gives CASSLKGQGPYE. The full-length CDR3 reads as CASSLKGQGPYEQYF.

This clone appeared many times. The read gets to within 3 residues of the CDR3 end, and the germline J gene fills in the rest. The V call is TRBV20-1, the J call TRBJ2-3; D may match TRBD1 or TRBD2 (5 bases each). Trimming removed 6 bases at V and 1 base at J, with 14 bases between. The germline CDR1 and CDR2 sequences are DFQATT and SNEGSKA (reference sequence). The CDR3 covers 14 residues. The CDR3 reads CSAEGVQGTDTQYF. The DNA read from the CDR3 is TGCAGTGCCGAGGGCGTACAGGGCACAGATACG.

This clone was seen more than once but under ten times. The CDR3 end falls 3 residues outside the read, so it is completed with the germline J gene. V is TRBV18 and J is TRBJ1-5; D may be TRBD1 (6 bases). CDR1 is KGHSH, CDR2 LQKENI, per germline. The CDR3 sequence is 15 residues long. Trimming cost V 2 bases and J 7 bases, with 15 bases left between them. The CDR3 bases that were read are TGTGCCAGCTCACCATACGGACAGTCGGGCCAGCCC. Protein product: CASSPYGQSGQP. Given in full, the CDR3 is CASSPYGQSGQPQHF.

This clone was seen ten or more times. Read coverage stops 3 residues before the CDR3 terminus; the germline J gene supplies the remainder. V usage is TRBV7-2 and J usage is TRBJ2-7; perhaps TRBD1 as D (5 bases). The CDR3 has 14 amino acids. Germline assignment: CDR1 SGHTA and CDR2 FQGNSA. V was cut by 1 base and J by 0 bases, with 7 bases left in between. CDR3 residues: CASSLGQSSYEQYF. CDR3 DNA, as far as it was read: TGTGCCAGCAGCTTAGGACAGAGCTCCTACGAG.

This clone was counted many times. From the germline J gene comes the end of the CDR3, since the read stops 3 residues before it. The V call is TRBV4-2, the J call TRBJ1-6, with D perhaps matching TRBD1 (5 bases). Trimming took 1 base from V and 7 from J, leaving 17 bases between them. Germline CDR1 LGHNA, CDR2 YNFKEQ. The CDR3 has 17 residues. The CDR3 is CASSQALFQGRNSPLHF. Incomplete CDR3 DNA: TGTGCCAGCAGCCAAGCCCTTTTCCAGGGAAGGAATTCACCC.

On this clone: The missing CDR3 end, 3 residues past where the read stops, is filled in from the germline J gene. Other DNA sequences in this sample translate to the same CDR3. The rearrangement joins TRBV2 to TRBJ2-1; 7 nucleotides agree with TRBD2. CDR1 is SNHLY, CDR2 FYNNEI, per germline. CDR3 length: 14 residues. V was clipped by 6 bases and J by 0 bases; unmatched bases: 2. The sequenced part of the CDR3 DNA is TGTGCCAGCAGGGGGGGGAGCTCCTACAATGAG. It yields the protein CASRGGSSYNE. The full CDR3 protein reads CASRGGSSYNEQFF.

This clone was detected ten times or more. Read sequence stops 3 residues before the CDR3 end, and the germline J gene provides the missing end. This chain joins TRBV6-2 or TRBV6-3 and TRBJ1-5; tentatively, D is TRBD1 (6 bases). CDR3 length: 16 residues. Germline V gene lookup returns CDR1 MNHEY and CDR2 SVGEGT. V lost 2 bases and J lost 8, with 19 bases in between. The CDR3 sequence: CASSYGLTGPHEPQHF. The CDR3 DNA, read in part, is TGTGCCAGCAGTTACGGATTGACAGGTCCTCATGAGCCC.

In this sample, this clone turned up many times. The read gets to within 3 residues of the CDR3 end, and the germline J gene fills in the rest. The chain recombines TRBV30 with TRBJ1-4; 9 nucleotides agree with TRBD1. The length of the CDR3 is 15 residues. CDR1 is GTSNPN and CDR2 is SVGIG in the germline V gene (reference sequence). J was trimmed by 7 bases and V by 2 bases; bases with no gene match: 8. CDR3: CAWSLQGAEGEKLFF. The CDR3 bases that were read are TGTGCCTGGAGTTTACAGGGGGCAGAGGGTGAAAAA. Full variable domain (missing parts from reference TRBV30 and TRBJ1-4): SQTIHQWPATLVQPVGSPLSLECTVEGTSNPNLYWYRQAAGRGLQLLFYSVGIGQISSEVPQNLSASRPQDRQFILSSKKLLLSDSGFYLCAWSLQGAEGEKLFFGSGTQLSVL.

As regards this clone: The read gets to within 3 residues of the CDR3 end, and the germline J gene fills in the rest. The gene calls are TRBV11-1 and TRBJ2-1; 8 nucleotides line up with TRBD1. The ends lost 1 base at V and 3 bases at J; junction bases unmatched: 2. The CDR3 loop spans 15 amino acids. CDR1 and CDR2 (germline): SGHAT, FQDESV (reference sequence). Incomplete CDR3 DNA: TGTGCCAGCAGCTTAGTTGGACAGGGCTACAATGAG. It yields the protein CASSLVGQGYNE. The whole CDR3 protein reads CASSLVGQGYNEQFF. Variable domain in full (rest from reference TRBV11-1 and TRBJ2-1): EAEVAQSPRYKITEKSQAVAFWCDPISGHATLYWYRQILGQGPELLVQFQDESVVDDSQLPKDRFSAERLKGVDSTLKIQPAELGDSAMYLCASSLVGQGYNEQFFGPGTRLTVL.

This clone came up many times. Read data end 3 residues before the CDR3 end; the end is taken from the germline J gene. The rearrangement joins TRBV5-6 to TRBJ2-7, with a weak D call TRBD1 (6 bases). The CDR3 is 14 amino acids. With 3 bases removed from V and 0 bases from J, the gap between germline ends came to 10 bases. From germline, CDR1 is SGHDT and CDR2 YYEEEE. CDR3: CASSSLQGSYEQYF. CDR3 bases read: TGTGCCAGCAGCTCCTTACAGGGCTCCTACGAG.

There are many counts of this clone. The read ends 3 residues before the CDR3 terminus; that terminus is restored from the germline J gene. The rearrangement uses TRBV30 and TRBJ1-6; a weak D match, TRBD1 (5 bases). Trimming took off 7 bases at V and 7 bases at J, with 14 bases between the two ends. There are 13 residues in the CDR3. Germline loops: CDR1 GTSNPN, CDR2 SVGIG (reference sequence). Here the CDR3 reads CASSRGANSPLHF. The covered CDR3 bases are TGTGCCTCCTCGCGTGGGGCCAATTCACCC.

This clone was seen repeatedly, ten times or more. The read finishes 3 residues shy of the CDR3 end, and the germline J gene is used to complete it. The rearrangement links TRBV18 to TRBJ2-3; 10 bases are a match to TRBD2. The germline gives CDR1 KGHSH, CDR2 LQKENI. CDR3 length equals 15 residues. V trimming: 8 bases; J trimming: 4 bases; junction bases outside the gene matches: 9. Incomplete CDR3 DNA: TGTGCCAGCACCACTAGCGGGGAGCCCTCAGATACG. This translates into CASTTSGEPSDT. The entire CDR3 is CASTTSGEPSDTQYF.

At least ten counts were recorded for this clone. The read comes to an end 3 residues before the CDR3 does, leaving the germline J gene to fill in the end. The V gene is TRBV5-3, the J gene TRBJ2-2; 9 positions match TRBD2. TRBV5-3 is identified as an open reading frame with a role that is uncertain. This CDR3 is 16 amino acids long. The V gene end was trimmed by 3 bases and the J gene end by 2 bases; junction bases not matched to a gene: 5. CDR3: CARSSKREANTGELFF. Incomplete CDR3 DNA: TGTGCCAGAAGCTCCAAGCGGGAGGCCAACACCGGGGAG.

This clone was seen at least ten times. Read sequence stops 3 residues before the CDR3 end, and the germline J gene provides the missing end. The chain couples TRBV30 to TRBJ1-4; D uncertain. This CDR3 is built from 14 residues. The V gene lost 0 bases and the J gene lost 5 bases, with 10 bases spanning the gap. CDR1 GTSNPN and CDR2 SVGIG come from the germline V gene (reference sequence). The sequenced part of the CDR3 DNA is TGTGCCTGGAGTGTAGGGCTTGAGAATGAAAAA. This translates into CAWSVGLENEK. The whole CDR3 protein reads CAWSVGLENEKLFF.

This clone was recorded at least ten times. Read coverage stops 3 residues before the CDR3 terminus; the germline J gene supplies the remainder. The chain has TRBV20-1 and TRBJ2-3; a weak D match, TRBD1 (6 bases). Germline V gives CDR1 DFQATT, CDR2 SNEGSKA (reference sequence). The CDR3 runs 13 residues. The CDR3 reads CSATTGFQETQYF. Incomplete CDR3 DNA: TGCAGTGCTACAACAGGGTTCCAAGAGACG.

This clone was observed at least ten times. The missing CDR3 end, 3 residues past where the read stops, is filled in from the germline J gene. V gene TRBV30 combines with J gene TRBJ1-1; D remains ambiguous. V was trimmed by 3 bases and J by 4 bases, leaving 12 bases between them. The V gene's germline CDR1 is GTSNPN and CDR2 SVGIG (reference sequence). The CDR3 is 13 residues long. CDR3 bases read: TGTGCCTGGAGCTCTTTCGGGGTCACTGAA. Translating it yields CAWSSFGVTE. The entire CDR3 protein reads CAWSSFGVTEAFF. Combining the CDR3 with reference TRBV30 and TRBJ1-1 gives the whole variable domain SQTIHQWPATLVQPVGSPLSLECTVEGTSNPNLYWYRQAAGRGLQLLFYSVGIGQISSEVPQNLSASRPQDRQFILSSKKLLLSDSGFYLCAWSSFGVTEAFFGQGTRLTVV.

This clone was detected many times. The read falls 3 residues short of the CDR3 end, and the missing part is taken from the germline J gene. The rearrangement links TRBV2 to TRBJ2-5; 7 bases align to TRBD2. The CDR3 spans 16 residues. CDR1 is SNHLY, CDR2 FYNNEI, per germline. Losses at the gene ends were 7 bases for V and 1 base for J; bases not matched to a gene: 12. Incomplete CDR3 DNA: TGTGCCAGCATTAAAAGGGCGGGGGTGGCCCAAGAGACC. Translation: CASIKRAGVAQET. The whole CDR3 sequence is CASIKRAGVAQETQYF.